The clone carrying this T cell receptor beta chain was detected many times. This record belongs to a study of identical twins. TCRdb reanalysed the 5' RACE reads using MiXCR and keeps one entry per CDR3 protein. The sample shows under 300,000 distinct CDR3 sequences, roughly 13% of them seen only once. Per germline, CDR1 LNHDA and CDR2 SQIVND (reference sequence). Trimming cost V 8 bases and J 7 bases, with 21 bases left between them. This CDR3 contains 15 residues. The data also belong to a second study, concerning yellow fever vaccine responses in identical twins.

This chain uses TRBV19 with TRBJ2-1; a possible D gene is TRBD2 (5 bases). This clonotype originated in a young woman in good health. The sequenced sample consisted of memory (CD45RO+) T cells sorted from blood. CDR3 sequence reads: CASDQRNSVGNEQFF. CDR3 sequence (DNA): TGTGCCAGTGACCAGCGGAACTCGGTAGGAAATGAGCAGTTCTTC.